This T cell receptor beta chain is from a study of a mutant IDH1 vaccine in newly diagnosed glioma. On the study more broadly: Averaging approximately 42 years of age, treated patients were approximately 62% male and about 38% female.

Regarding time point: week 5, during vaccination. Each dose of the vaccine consisted of 300 ug of mutant IDH1 20-mer peptide, with topical imiquimod. The method was immunoSEQ multiplex PCR; TCRdb's version includes in-frame clones alone and lacks a portion of them. The sample contains 40,000 to 60,000 clones, over 75% of which appear only once. Notes on this clone: As yet, its antigen is unknown. An end of the junction does not agree with germline; a read error may underlie this.

This TCR was recovered from a woman aged 40 to 50 with glioma. This material consisted of PBMCs, taken from a glioma patient whose treatment included an IDH1 peptide vaccine.

CDR3 nucleotides: TGTGCCAGCAGTTACTCGGGACAGCCCCGGCATTTT. This codes for CASSYSGQPRHF. The chain is built from TRBV6-6 and TRBJ1-5; 7 bases are shared with TRBD1. There are 12 residues in the CDR3. CDR1 is MNHNY and CDR2 is SVGAGI in the germline V gene (reference sequence).